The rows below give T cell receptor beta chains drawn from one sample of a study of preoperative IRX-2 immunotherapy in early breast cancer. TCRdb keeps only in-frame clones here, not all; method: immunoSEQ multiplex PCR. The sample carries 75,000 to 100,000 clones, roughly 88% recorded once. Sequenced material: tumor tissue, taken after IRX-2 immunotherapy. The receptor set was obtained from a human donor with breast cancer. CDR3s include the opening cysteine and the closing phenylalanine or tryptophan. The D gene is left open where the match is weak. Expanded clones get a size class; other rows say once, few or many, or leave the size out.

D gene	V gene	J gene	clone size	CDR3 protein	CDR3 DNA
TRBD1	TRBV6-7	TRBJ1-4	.	CASSTNRDRVEKLFF	TGTGCCAGCAGTACGAACCGGGACAGGGTAGAAAAACTGTTTTTT
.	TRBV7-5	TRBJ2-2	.	CASSLTVSGSGELFF	TGTGCCAGCAGCTTAACTGTTTCAGGGTCCGGGGAGCTGTTTTTT
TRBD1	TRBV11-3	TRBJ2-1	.	CASSLDRGTYNEQFF	TGTGCCAGCAGCTTGGACAGGGGGACCTACAATGAGCAGTTCTTC
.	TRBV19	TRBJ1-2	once	CASSEAEGVGNYGYTF	TGTGCCAGTAGTGAAGCAGAGGGAGTTGGGAACTATGGCTACACCTTC
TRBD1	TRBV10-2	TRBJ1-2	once	CASSDFPTGEIYGYTF	TGCGCCAGCAGTGACTTCCCGACAGGGGAAATTTATGGCTACACCTTC
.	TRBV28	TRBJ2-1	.	CASSIPSLGREIF	TGTGCCAGCAGTATACCTTCTCTGGGCCGGGAGATCTTC
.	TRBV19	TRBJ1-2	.	CASSPSATGLVGYGYTF	TGTGCCAGTAGTCCCTCGGCGACAGGATTGGTAGGCTATGGCTACACCTTC
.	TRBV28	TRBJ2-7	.	CASSLTQGPYEQYF	TGTGCCAGCAGTCTAACCCAGGGACCCTACGAGCAGTACTTC
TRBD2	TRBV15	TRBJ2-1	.	CATSVGTSGNDEQFF	TGTGCCACCAGCGTTGGGACTAGCGGGAACGATGAGCAGTTCTTC
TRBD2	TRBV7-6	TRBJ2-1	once	CASSSPTSGLNEQFF	TGTGCCAGCAGCTCCCCGACTAGCGGGTTGAATGAGCAGTTCTTC
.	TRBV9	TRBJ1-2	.	CASSQMAPGGYGYTF	TGTGCCAGCAGCCAAATGGCCCCGGGGGGATATGGCTACACCTTC
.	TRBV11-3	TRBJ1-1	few	CASGHGFSRDTEAFF	TGTGCCAGCGGTCACGGTTTTTCGAGGGACACTGAAGCTTTCTTT
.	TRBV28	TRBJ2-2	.	CAIGKGNTGELFF	TGTGCCATCGGGAAGGGTAACACCGGGGAGCTGTTTTTT
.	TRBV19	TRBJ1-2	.	CASSISTEGDYGYTF	TGTGCCAGTAGTATAAGTACGGAGGGGGATTATGGCTACACCTTC
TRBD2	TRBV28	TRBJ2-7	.	CASRRGGSSYEQYF	TGTGCCAGCCGGCGGGGCGGGAGCTCCTACGAGCAGTACTTC
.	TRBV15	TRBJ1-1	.	CATSRAFSGGATTEAFF	TGTGCCACCAGCAGAGCTTTTTCCGGCGGAGCAACGACTGAAGCTTTCTTT
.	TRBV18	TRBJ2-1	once	CASSLTGTSYNEQFF	TGTGCCAGCTCCCTCACCGGGACCTCCTACAATGAGCAGTTCTTC
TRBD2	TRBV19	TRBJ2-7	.	CASSTPGGLAVYEQYF	TGTGCCAGTAGTACACCAGGGGGACTAGCGGTCTACGAGCAGTACTTC
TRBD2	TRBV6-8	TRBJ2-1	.	CASRASLAGGLPYNEQFF	TGTGCCAGCAGGGCTAGTCTAGCGGGGGGTCTTCCCTACAATGAGCAGTTCTTC
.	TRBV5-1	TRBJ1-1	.	CASSLVGVGAEAFF	TGCGCCAGCAGCTTGGTTGGGGTTGGGGCTGAAGCTTTCTTT
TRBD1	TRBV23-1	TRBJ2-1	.	CASSLPGQVRAINEQFF	TGCGCCAGCAGCTTGCCCGGACAGGTTCGGGCTATCAATGAGCAGTTCTTC
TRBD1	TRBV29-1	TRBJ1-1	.	CSVAPGQGTTEAFF	TGCAGCGTTGCACCGGGACAGGGGACCACTGAAGCTTTCTTT
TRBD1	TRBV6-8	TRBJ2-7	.	CASSLTGGSYEQYF	TGTGCCAGCAGTCTTACAGGGGGCTCCTACGAGCAGTACTTC
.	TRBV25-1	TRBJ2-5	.	CASSEGSQIQETQYF	TGTGCCAGCAGTGAAGGTAGCCAGATTCAAGAGACCCAGTACTTC
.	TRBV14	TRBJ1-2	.	CASSQDMRGHYGYTF	TGTGCCAGCAGCCAAGATATGCGGGGACACTATGGCTACACCTTC
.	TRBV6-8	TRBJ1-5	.	CASSYSWTGNQPQHF	TGTGCCAGCAGTTACTCGTGGACAGGCAATCAGCCCCAGCATTTT
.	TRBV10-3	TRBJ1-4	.	CAISEFAGAEKLFF	TGTGCCATCAGTGAGTTCGCAGGGGCAGAAAAACTGTTTTTT
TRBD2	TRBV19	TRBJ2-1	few	CASSIQGSGSPYNEQFF	TGTGCCAGTAGTATACAGGGTAGCGGGTCTCCCTACAATGAGCAGTTCTTC
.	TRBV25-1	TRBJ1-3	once	CASSPFLGNTIYF	TGTGCCAGCAGTCCGTTTCTTGGAAACACCATATATTTT
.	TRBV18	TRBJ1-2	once	CASSPKTGNYGYTF	TGTGCCAGCTCACCAAAGACAGGCAACTATGGCTACACCTTC
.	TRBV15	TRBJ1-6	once	CATSNDGTSPYNSPLHF	TGTGCCACCAGCAACGACGGCACCAGCCCCTATAATTCACCCCTCCACTTT
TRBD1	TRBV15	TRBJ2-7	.	CATSGWVGFGTGVYEQYF	TGTGCCACCAGCGGTTGGGTGGGGTTTGGGACAGGGGTCTACGAGCAGTACTTC
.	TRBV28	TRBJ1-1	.	CASRVGWAEAFF	TGTGCCAGCAGGGTGGGGTGGGCTGAAGCTTTCTTT
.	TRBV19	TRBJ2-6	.	CASSIPRSGANVLTF	TGTGCCAGTAGTATCCCCCGCTCTGGGGCCAACGTCCTGACTTTC
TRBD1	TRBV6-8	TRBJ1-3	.	CASSASSRGGNTIYF	TGTGCCAGCAGCGCCTCGAGCAGGGGGGGAAACACCATATATTTT
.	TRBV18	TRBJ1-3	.	CASSPDGTGNTIYF	TGTGCCAGCTCACCAGACGGGACTGGAAACACCATATATTTT
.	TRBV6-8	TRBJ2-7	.	CASSPGVVSSYEQYF	TGTGCCAGCAGCCCTGGGGTTGTAAGCTCCTACGAGCAGTACTTC
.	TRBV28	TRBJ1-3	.	CASSLGSIAGNTIYF	TGTGCCAGCAGTTTAGGATCCATAGCTGGAAACACCATATATTTT
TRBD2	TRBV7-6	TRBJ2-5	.	CARSLSSGIEETQYF	TGTGCCAGAAGCCTATCTAGCGGGATAGAAGAGACCCAGTACTTC
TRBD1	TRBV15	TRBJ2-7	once	CATSRDKGAWEQYF	TGTGCCACCAGCAGAGATAAGGGGGCTTGGGAGCAGTACTTC
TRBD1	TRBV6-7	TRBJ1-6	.	CASSPRQGLWYNSPLHF	TGTGCCAGCAGCCCCAGACAGGGTCTTTGGTATAATTCACCCCTCCACTTT
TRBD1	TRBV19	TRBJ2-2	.	CASSFPHRGRGGELFF	TGTGCCAGTAGCTTCCCCCACAGGGGGCGCGGCGGGGAGCTGTTTTTT
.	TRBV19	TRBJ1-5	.	CASSTEGGEPQHF	TGTGCCAGTTCGACCGAGGGGGGAGAGCCCCAGCATTTT
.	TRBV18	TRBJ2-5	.	CASSPPQETQYF	TGTGCCAGCTCACCACCCCAAGAGACCCAGTACTTC